These 31 T cell receptor beta chains were all obtained from the same sample, sequenced in a study of cytomegalovirus exposure and HLA in healthy donors. PCR was performed using 60 Vbeta and 13 Jbeta primers. Profiled with immunoSEQ multiplex PCR; TCRdb holds only in-frame clones, not every one. The profile shows some 180,000 clones, roughly 8.7% of them singletons. Sequences were obtained from PBMCs. These receptors were obtained from a woman in her twenties or thirties in good health and CMV-seropositive.

A few counts support this clone. The gene calls are TRBV5-1 and TRBJ2-2; D remains unclear. Germline CDR1 and CDR2: SGHRS and YFSETQ. The V and J ends lost 7 bases and 0 bases respectively, with 7 bases between them. The CDR3 runs to 13 residues. The CDR3 DNA reads as TGCGCCAGCCGTCCTACGAACACCGGGGAGCTGTTTTTT. This sequence encodes CASRPTNTGELFF. Full variable domain (rest looked up from reference TRBV5-1 and TRBJ2-2): KAGVTQTPRYLIKTRGQQVTLSCSPISGHRSVSWYQQTPGQGLQFLFEYFSETQRNKGNFPGRFSGRQFSNSRSEMNVSTLELGDSALYLCASRPTNTGELFFGEGSRLTVL.

This clone has more than one count but fewer than ten. The rearrangement links TRBV6-6 to TRBJ2-7, with a tentative D call TRBD2 (6 bases). The V gene's germline CDR1 is MNHNY and CDR2 SVGAGI (reference sequence). V dropped 9 bases and J dropped 2 bases, with 14 bases sitting between them. The CDR3 has 13 residues. CDR3 residues: CASTGTSTYEQYF. CDR3 nucleotides: TGTGCCAGTACCGGGACTTCAACCTACGAGCAGTACTTC.

This chain links TRBV6-5 with TRBJ1-4, with D perhaps TRBD1 (5 bases). V dropped 2 bases and J dropped 8 bases, with 15 bases sitting between them. Looked up from germline, CDR1 is MNHEY and CDR2 is SVGAGI. The CDR3 is 15 amino acids. CDR3 sequence: CASSYRGWEEEKLFF. For the CDR3, the DNA is TGTGCCAGCAGTTACAGGGGCTGGGAGGAAGAAAAACTGTTTTTT.

The chain is built from TRBV6-5 and TRBJ2-5; D perhaps matches TRBD2 (6 bases). Trimming cost V 2 bases and J 1 base, with 11 bases left between them. This CDR3 has 15 residues. Germline V lookup: CDR1 MNHEY, CDR2 SVGAGI. CDR3 amino acids: CASSYDLGGQETQYF. The CDR3 region has the DNA TGTGCCAGCAGTTACGACTTGGGGGGCCAAGAGACCCAGTACTTC.

A few counts support this clone. The chain combines TRBV6-5 with TRBJ2-3; 7 bases fit TRBD2. Germline V lookup: CDR1 MNHEY, CDR2 SVGAGI. Trimming cost V 2 bases and J 3 bases; bases outside gene matches: 8. This CDR3 contains 16 residues. The CDR3 region is CASSYVGGSKTDTQYF. In DNA form, the CDR3 reads TGTGCCAGCAGTTACGTGGGGGGGTCCAAGACAGATACGCAGTATTTT.

DNA of the CDR3: TGTGCCAGCAAAATCCTACGGGGACTATCCTACGAGCAGTACTTC. The encoded protein is CASKILRGLSYEQYF. This chain connects TRBV27 to TRBJ2-7; 7 bases are a match to TRBD2. Germline values: CDR1 MNHEY, CDR2 SMNVEV (reference sequence). V shed 7 bases, J shed 1 base, and the junction held 10 bases outside the gene matches. The CDR3 length is 15 residues.

This clone turned up a few times. The chain combines TRBV30 with TRBJ2-5; 8 nucleotides agree with TRBD1. V was pared by 2 bases and J by 1 base, with 12 bases of the junction left unmatched. Germline V CDR1 and CDR2: GTSNPN, SVGIG (reference sequence). The CDR3 length is 17 residues. In DNA, the CDR3 is TGTGCCTGGAGTCTGTGGGGGACAGGAGGGCCCCAAGAGACCCAGTACTTC. Its translation: CAWSLWGTGGPQETQYF.

In DNA, the CDR3 is TGTGCCAGCAGCCTGGCGACTAGCGGGAACCCCGTCGAGCAGTACTTC. As protein: CASSLATSGNPVEQYF. The gene calls are TRBV5-5 and TRBJ2-7; TRBD2 matches at 11 bases. Looked up from germline, CDR1 is SGHKS and CDR2 is YYEKEE (reference sequence). This CDR3 is built from 16 residues. The trim removed 4 bases at V and 6 bases at J, leaving 12 bases unmatched.

J is TRBJ1-2 and V is TRBV28; TRBD1 matches 9 bases. V lost 4 bases and J lost 6; bases outside the gene matches: 15. CDR1 is MDHEN and CDR2 is SYDVKM in the germline V gene. CDR3 length: 17 residues. The chain's CDR3 is CASSSPHSGTGNNGYTF. The CDR3 coding sequence is TGTGCCAGCAGTTCGCCTCATTCAGGGACAGGGAATAATGGCTACACCTTC.

This clone was counted only a few times. This chain joins TRBV7-7 and TRBJ2-5, with D maybe TRBD2 (7 bases). V was shortened by 3 bases and J by 5 bases, with 16 bases between the two germline ends. Germline V gives CDR1 SSHAT, CDR2 FNYEAQ (reference sequence). This CDR3 region has 15 residues. In nucleotides, the CDR3 is TGTGCCAGCAGCTTGGCGGGGGCGCAGATGGAGACCCAGTACTTC. Protein product: CASSLAGAQMETQYF.

The rearrangement joins TRBV27 to TRBJ1-1; 7 bases agree with TRBD1. The trim removed 4 bases at V and 0 bases at J, leaving 5 bases unmatched. The CDR3 covers 15 residues. Germline V gene data show CDR1 as MNHEY and CDR2 as SMNVEV (reference sequence). The CDR3 DNA sequence: TGTGCCAGCAGTTCCCCGGGACAGATGAACACTGAAGCTTTCTTT. As protein: CASSSPGQMNTEAFF.

The CDR3 reads CASSLAALAKNIQYF. CDR3 bases: TGTGCCAGCAGTTTGGCGGCGCTAGCCAAAAACATTCAGTACTTC. The chain has TRBV27 and TRBJ2-4, with D hard to call. The germline CDR1 and CDR2 sequences are MNHEY and SMNVEV (reference sequence). There are 15 residues in the CDR3. The ends were cut back, 3 bases at V and 0 bases at J, with 9 bases in the middle.

This clone was detected only a few times. J is TRBJ2-5 and V is TRBV15; 8 bases are shared with TRBD2. Losses at the gene ends were 2 bases for V and 4 bases for J; bases not matched to a gene: 6. Looked up from germline, CDR1 is LNHNV and CDR2 is YYDKDF (reference sequence). This CDR3 is built from 15 residues. CDR3 amino acids: CATSRPGTRGETQYF. DNA of the CDR3: TGTGCCACCAGCAGACCCGGGACTAGGGGAGAGACCCAGTACTTC.

This clone was detected only a few times. Other DNA sequences within the sample encode an identical CDR3. The CDR3 loop reads CASSEPGLGFDEQFF. Here the CDR3 DNA reads TGTGCCAGCTCCGAACCGGGACTAGGATTCGATGAGCAGTTCTTC. The V and J genes are TRBV6-1 and TRBJ2-1, with TRBD2 matching 8 bases. Germline CDR1 MNHNS, CDR2 SASEGT. This CDR3 region has 15 residues. The V and J ends lost 8 bases and 8 bases, in that order; junction bases with no gene match: 14.

This clone was observed once. This chain uses TRBV19 with TRBJ2-7, with D maybe TRBD2 (7 bases). This CDR3 has 13 amino acids. Germline V lookup: CDR1 LNHDA, CDR2 SQIVND (reference sequence). Deletions cut 10 bases from V and 6 bases from J, with 19 bases between. The CDR3 region has the DNA TGTGCCACCCAAGGGGGGGGGAGGATCGAGCAGTACTTC. This translates into CATQGGGRIEQYF.

As to this clone: The sample has other DNA sequences that encode this CDR3 too. The chain carries TRBV30 and TRBJ2-7; the D gene is possibly TRBD1 (6 bases). The germline V gene has CDR1 GTSNPN and CDR2 SVGIG (reference sequence). V gave up 1 base and J gave up 3 bases, with 7 bases separating them. This CDR3 is built from 12 residues. DNA of the CDR3: TGTGCCTGGAGTGCACAGGGCTACGAGCAGTACTTC. Encoded protein: CAWSAQGYEQYF. Full variable domain (missing parts from reference TRBV30 and TRBJ2-7): SQTIHQWPATLVQPVGSPLSLECTVEGTSNPNLYWYRQAAGRGLQLLFYSVGIGQISSEVPQNLSASRPQDRQFILSSKKLLLSDSGFYLCAWSAQGYEQYFGPGTRLTVT.

The gene calls are TRBV2 and TRBJ1-4; 11 bases line up with TRBD1. CDR3 length equals 16 residues. The J segment lost 4 bases and the V segment lost 8 bases, leaving 9 bases of the junction unmatched. Looked up from germline, CDR1 is SNHLY and CDR2 is FYNNEI. The CDR3 nucleotides are TGTGCCAGCTCCTTAGGACAGGGGGCGGGTAATGAAAAACTGTTTTTT. As protein: CASSLGQGAGNEKLFF.

This clone has just a few counts. The chain employs TRBV2 and TRBJ2-7; maybe TRBD2 (6 bases). The CDR3 has 12 residues. Trimming left V 0 bases short and J 9 bases short, with 9 bases between. Germline lookup yields CDR1 SNHLY and CDR2 FYNNEI. CDR3 bases: TGTGCCAGCAGTGAAGCGCTCGGGAGGCAGTACTTC. Translated: CASSEALGRQYF.

The chain carries TRBV9 and TRBJ2-7; 10 bases agree with TRBD2. The CDR3 runs 18 residues. In germline, CDR1 is SGDLS, CDR2 YYNGEE. After removal of 0 bases from V and 5 bases from J, the junction contained 14 bases not matched to a gene. The CDR3 bases are TGTGCCAGCAGCGTAGCAATCCCGTCTAGCGGGAGTAGGAACGAGCAGTACTTC. It yields the protein CASSVAIPSSGSRNEQYF.

The J gene is TRBJ1-4, the V gene TRBV4-1, with D unresolved. CDR1 MGHRA and CDR2 YSYEKL come from the germline V gene. The CDR3 is 14 amino acids. V shed 1 base and J shed 3 bases, with 6 bases lying between them. For the CDR3, the DNA is TGCGCCAGCAGCCAAGTCTGGCCTAATGAAAAACTGTTTTTT. This encodes CASSQVWPNEKLFF.

There are a few counts of this clone. The V and J genes are TRBV28 and TRBJ2-4; 7 bases fit TRBD2. Germline CDR1 reads MDHEN; CDR2 reads SYDVKM. This CDR3 contains 14 residues. Germline trimming cut 6 bases from V and 8 bases from J; bases unmatched to any gene: 10. CDR3 residues: CASSRSGAGDIQYF. The CDR3 DNA reads as TGTGCCAGCAGCCGCAGTGGGGCGGGAGACATTCAGTACTTC.

A few counts support this clone. The chain recombines TRBV27 with TRBJ2-7; D is perhaps TRBD2 (5 bases). This CDR3 is built from 15 residues. The V gene's germline CDR1 is MNHEY and CDR2 SMNVEV (reference sequence). V was shortened by 5 bases and J by 5 bases, with 19 bases between the two germline ends. The DNA for the CDR3 is TGTGCCAGCAGTCAGGACCGTAGCCTGGAGGACGAGCAGTACTTC. As protein: CASSQDRSLEDEQYF.

This clone was picked up a small number of times. The CDR3, as DNA: TGTGCCAGCAGAATCGGGACAGGGGGCGAGTTCTTC. It translates to CASRIGTGGEFF. J is TRBJ2-1 and V is TRBV6-5; TRBD1 agrees at 12 bases. V shed 6 bases and J 14 bases; nucleotides not matched to a gene: 5. Germline CDR1 MNHEY, CDR2 SVGAGI. This CDR3 contains 12 residues.

This clone was seen a handful of times. The chain recombines TRBV7-9 with TRBJ2-3; TRBD2 aligns across 8 bases. This CDR3 is 15 amino acids long. V lost 5 bases to trimming and J lost 1 base; unmatched junction nucleotides: 5. Germline lookup yields CDR1 SEHNR and CDR2 FQNEAQ (reference sequence). CDR3 residues: CASSMTSARTDTQYF. The CDR3 DNA sequence: TGTGCCAGCAGCATGACTAGCGCACGCACAGATACGCAGTATTTT.

This chain joins TRBV7-9 and TRBJ2-5, with D maybe TRBD1 (5 bases). V lost 3 bases, J lost 1 base, and 6 bases lay in between. In germline, CDR1 is SEHNR, CDR2 FQNEAQ (reference sequence). The CDR3 length is 13 residues. The CDR3 DNA reads TGTGCCAGCAGCTTCAGGGTCCAAGAGACCCAGTACTTC. Translation gives CASSFRVQETQYF. Based on the CDR3 plus reference TRBV7-9 and TRBJ2-5, the full variable domain is DTGVSQNPRHKITKRGQNVTFRCDPISEHNRLYWYRQTLGQGPEFLTYFQNEAQLEKSRLLSDRFSAERPKGSFSTLEIQRTEQGDSAMYLCASSFRVQETQYFGPGTRLLVL.

This clone appeared a few times. This chain uses TRBV5-4 with TRBJ2-5, with 7 bases lining up with TRBD2. Losses at the gene ends were 2 bases for V and 9 bases for J; bases not matched to a gene: 1. This CDR3 spans 11 amino acids. Looked up from germline, CDR1 is SGHNT and CDR2 is YYREEE (reference sequence). The CDR3 nucleotides are TGTGCCAGCAGCTTTGCGGGGGCCCAGTACTTC. It codes for CASSFAGAQYF.

This sequence joins TRBV25-1 and TRBJ1-1, with D maybe TRBD1 (5 bases). The CDR3 runs 17 residues. V dropped 1 base and J dropped 1 base, with 16 bases sitting between them. CDR1 is MGHDK, CDR2 SYGVNS, per germline. CDR3 region: CASSESGRGRPNTEAFF. DNA for the CDR3: TGTGCCAGCAGTGAATCAGGGAGGGGACGACCGAACACTGAAGCTTTCTTT.

This clone has a handful of counts. The chain employs TRBV7-9 and TRBJ1-2; D call uncertain. CDR3 length: 16 residues. Germline V CDR1 and CDR2: SEHNR, FQNEAQ (reference sequence). V shed 1 base and J shed 5 bases, with 17 bases lying between them. CDR3 sequence (DNA): TGTGCCAGCAGCTTAGTAGTGGGCGTGTGGGCTTATGGCTACACCTTC. This encodes CASSLVVGVWAYGYTF.

This clone has just a few counts. This chain connects TRBV2 to TRBJ1-5; D is unclear. The ends were cut back, 7 bases at V and 0 bases at J, with 13 bases in the middle. Germline assignment: CDR1 SNHLY and CDR2 FYNNEI. The CDR3 has 15 residues. The CDR3 sequence: CASTGGSYSNQPQHF. CDR3 coding DNA: TGTGCCAGCACTGGAGGGAGTTATAGCAATCAGCCCCAGCATTTT.

This clone was picked up a small number of times. The rearrangement joins TRBV19 to TRBJ1-1; 10 nucleotides line up with TRBD1. The CDR3 covers 16 residues. Germline V CDR1 and CDR2: LNHDA, SQIVND (reference sequence). With V trimmed by 5 bases and J by 2 bases, 8 bases remained unmatched. The CDR3 DNA is TGTGCCAGTAGTGGGGGGGACAGGGGCACAAACACTGAAGCTTTCTTT. Protein sequence: CASSGGDRGTNTEAFF.

In its sample, this clone was seen a few times. V and J are TRBV5-1 and TRBJ2-7; TRBD2 agrees at 7 bases. Germline loops: CDR1 SGHRS, CDR2 YFSETQ. The junction had 12 bases not matched to a gene; V was cut back by 0 bases and J by 3 bases. CDR3 size: 17 residues. The CDR3 coding sequence is TGCGCCAGCAGCTTGGCCGGTGGGCTAGCGGAATTCTACGAGCAGTACTTC. Translating it yields CASSLAGGLAEFYEQYF.